One and the same sample provided the 16 T cell receptor beta chains below, sequenced in a study of T-cell memory formation after mild COVID-19. TCRdb itself ran the 5' RACE reads through MiXCR, one entry per CDR3 protein. The sample carries fewer than 700,000 distinct CDR3 sequences, 20% to 25% recorded once. The sample taken for sequencing was PBMCs or a T cell subset sorted from them (not recorded which). The receptors come from an adult woman who had mild COVID-19 (a few samples of this study predate the infection). Cell type and time point are not known.

This clonotype was seen a handful of times. The chain couples TRBV19 to TRBJ2-7, with TRBD2 matching over 9 bases. CDR1 is LNHDA and CDR2 is SQIVND in the germline V gene (reference sequence). The junction had 7 bases not matched to a gene; V was cut back by 7 bases and J by 0 bases. The CDR3 consists of 15 residues. The DNA for the CDR3 is TGTGCCAGTACCACCAGCGGGGGGCACTCCTACGAGCAGTACTTC. Translating it yields CASTTSGGHSYEQYF. The entire variable domain, with the rest obtained from reference TRBV19 and TRBJ2-7, is as follows: DGGITQSPKYLFRKEGQNVTLSCEQNLNHDAMYWYRQDPGQGLRLIYYSQIVNDFQKGDIAEGYSVSREKKESFPLTVTSAQKNPTAFYLCASTTSGGHSYEQYFGPGTRLTVT.

This clonotype has only a few counts. The V gene is TRBV3-1, the J gene TRBJ2-5; 8 bases line up with TRBD2. The trim removed 1 base at V and 7 bases at J, leaving 8 bases unmatched. The CDR3 totals 15 residues. Germline CDR1 and CDR2: LGHDT and YNNKEL (reference sequence). The CDR3 DNA reads TGTGCCAGCAGCCAAGTCGGGGGGGCATTTGGGACCCAGTACTTC. Amino acid sequence: CASSQVGGAFGTQYF.

The chain uses TRBV27 and TRBJ2-7; 8 bases map to TRBD2. Germline lookup yields CDR1 MNHEY and CDR2 SMNVEV (reference sequence). The CDR3 runs 14 residues. The trim removed 10 bases at V and 6 bases at J, leaving 14 bases unmatched. The CDR3 DNA follows: TGTGCCACCACACTTAGGGGCGGGGGGAGCGAGCAGTACTTC. Protein: CATTLRGGGSEQYF.

This clonotype showed up just a few times. The rearrangement joins TRBV20-1 to TRBJ1-2; possible D gene TRBD1, 6 bases. The CDR3 has 12 residues. Trimming stripped 3 bases from V and 7 bases from J, with 12 bases between. The germline gives CDR1 DFQATT, CDR2 SNEGSKA (reference sequence). In DNA, the CDR3 is TGCAGTGCTAGCCTCAGGACAGTTGGCTACACCTTC. This encodes CSASLRTVGYTF.

The chain has TRBV24-1 and TRBJ2-1; a weak D match, TRBD1 (6 bases). The CDR3 spans 16 residues. Trimming took 4 bases from V and 0 from J, leaving 12 bases between them. In germline, CDR1 is KGHDR, CDR2 SFDVKD. DNA for the CDR3: TGTGCCACCAGTGACCTGGACAGCTACTCCTACAATGAGCAGTTCTTC. Translated: CATSDLDSYSYNEQFF.

V is TRBV4-1 and J is TRBJ2-7, with 9 bases identical to TRBD2. V gave up 0 bases and J gave up 3 bases; unmatched junction bases: 9. CDR3 length: 17 residues. The germline V gene has CDR1 MGHRA and CDR2 YSYEKL. This CDR3 is CASSQDGSISGSYEQYF. Written as DNA, the CDR3 is TGCGCCAGCAGCCAAGATGGCTCGATTAGCGGGAGCTACGAGCAGTACTTC.

V gene TRBV4-3 combines with J gene TRBJ2-6, with D unresolved. Trimming cost V 6 bases and J 1 base, with 13 bases left between them. Germline V gene sequence: CDR1 LGHNA, CDR2 YSLEER. This CDR3 has 16 residues. In DNA, the CDR3 is TGCGCCAGCAGTATATCTCTAGGGTCTGGGGCCAACGTCCTGACTTTC. Translation gives CASSISLGSGANVLTF.

This clonotype was observed many times. CDR3 DNA: TGTGCCAGCTCACCACGGGGAGGCAATGAGCAGTTCTTC. It yields the protein CASSPRGGNEQFF. The V and J genes are TRBV18 and TRBJ2-1; perhaps TRBD2 as D (6 bases). Deletions cut 1 base from V and 6 bases from J, with 7 bases between. The germline V gene encodes CDR1 KGHSH and CDR2 LQKENI. This CDR3 comprises 13 residues. Supplemented by reference TRBV18 and TRBJ2-1, the full variable domain reads NAGVMQNPRHLVRRRGQEARLRCSPMKGHSHVYWYRQLPEEGLKFMVYLQKENIIDESGMPKERFSAEFPKEGPSILRIQQVVRGDSAAYFCASSPRGGNEQFFGPGTRLTVL.

This clonotype has more than one count but fewer than ten. This chain connects TRBV7-9 to TRBJ1-6, with D possibly being TRBD1 (6 bases). V lost 1 base, J lost 10 bases, and 14 bases lay in between. The germline V gene has CDR1 SEHNR and CDR2 FQNEAQ (reference sequence). The CDR3 contains 15 residues. The CDR3 bases are TGTGCCAGCAGCTTAGGAACAGGGTTATGGTCACCCCTCCACTTT. Its protein is CASSLGTGLWSPLHF.

The chain couples TRBV29-1 to TRBJ2-7, with 9 nucleotides matching TRBD2. The CDR3 is made up of 14 amino acids. Trimming cost V 4 bases and J 2 bases; bases outside gene matches: 6. The germline gives CDR1 SQVTM, CDR2 ANQGSEA. CDR3 region: CSVGWSGRPYEQYF. The CDR3 region has the DNA TGCAGCGTTGGATGGAGCGGGAGGCCCTACGAGCAGTACTTC.

This clonotype came up a few times. CDR3 loop: CASRNPYSLNTEAFF. The CDR3, as DNA: TGTGCCAGCAGAAACCCTTATTCTCTAAACACTGAAGCTTTCTTT. The rearrangement joins TRBV6-2 or TRBV6-3 to TRBJ1-1; D not certain. Germline V lookup: CDR1 MNHEY, CDR2 SVGEGT. The CDR3 contains 15 residues. Trimming stripped 6 bases from V and 2 bases from J, with 16 bases between.

The chain links TRBV3-1 to TRBJ2-2; no clear D gene. The germline V gene encodes CDR1 LGHDT and CDR2 YNNKEL (reference sequence). V lost 0 bases and J 7 bases, leaving 18 bases between the germline ends. The CDR3 is made up of 17 amino acids. CDR3 loop: CASSQDSKRVMSGELFF. The CDR3 DNA reads as TGTGCCAGCAGCCAAGACTCAAAAAGGGTAATGAGCGGGGAGCTGTTTTTT.

This clonotype occurred a few times. The CDR3 loop is CAWRDKGIYEQYF. The CDR3 DNA reads TGTGCCTGGAGAGATAAGGGAATCTACGAGCAGTACTTC. The chain carries TRBV30 and TRBJ2-7; no reliable D call. CDR1 is GTSNPN and CDR2 is SVGIG in the germline V gene (reference sequence). The CDR3 length is 13 residues. Between the trimmed V and J ends, which lost 3 bases and 3 bases, there was a span of 12 bases.

The chain links TRBV24-1 to TRBJ1-1; the D is unclear. V was shortened by 6 bases and J by 0 bases, with 7 bases between the two germline ends. The CDR3 runs 13 residues. CDR1 is KGHDR, CDR2 SFDVKD, per germline. The CDR3 here is CATSSELNTEAFF. The CDR3 DNA follows: TGTGCCACCAGTTCAGAGCTGAACACTGAAGCTTTCTTT.

CDR3 sequence: CSARAGPSNTGELFF. CDR3 in DNA: TGCAGTGCTAGGGCCGGGCCCTCGAACACCGGGGAGCTGTTTTTT. The chain carries TRBV20-1 and TRBJ2-2; D call uncertain. With 3 bases removed from V and 0 bases from J, the gap between germline ends came to 11 bases. This CDR3 region has 15 residues. The V gene's germline CDR1 is DFQATT and CDR2 SNEGSKA (reference sequence).

Ten or more counts support this clonotype. This chain's CDR3 is CASSPRTEKLFF. CDR3 sequence (DNA): TGTGCCAGCTCACCCAGGACTGAAAAACTGTTTTTT. The rearrangement joins TRBV18 to TRBJ1-4; the D is unclear. Per germline, CDR1 KGHSH and CDR2 LQKENI. Trimming shortened V by 3 bases and J by 7 bases, and 6 bases separated the two germline ends. This CDR3 has 12 residues.